Each of the 11 T cell receptor beta chains below was sequenced from the same sample in a study of blood T cell repertoires in COVID-19. Sequencing was performed with immunoSEQ multiplex PCR; in TCRdb, only in-frame clones are kept and a portion is missing. The sample carries around 260,000 clones, about 89% recorded once. Sequenced material: peripheral blood. Source of these receptors: a woman between 50 and 59 years old with acute or convalescent COVID-19.

V gene TRBV6-5 combines with J gene TRBJ2-5, with TRBD1 matching over 9 bases. The V gene's germline CDR1 is MNHEY and CDR2 SVGAGI. Trimming removed 2 bases from V and 3 bases from J; junction bases left unmatched: 4. This CDR3 region has 15 residues. The CDR3 nucleotides are TGTGCCAGCAGTTACCTCCGGGACAGGGAAGAGACCCAGTACTTC. Translating it yields CASSYLRDREETQYF.

CDR3 DNA sequence: TGTGCCAGCACCCTCAGGATCGCAGATACGCAGTATTTT. Protein sequence: CASTLRIADTQYF. V is TRBV7-2 and J is TRBJ2-3; D is undetermined. CDR3 length: 13 amino acids. The V end lost 7 bases, the J end lost 4 bases, and 12 bases lay between the germline ends. In germline, CDR1 is SGHTA, CDR2 FQGNSA.

In this sample, this clone turned up a few times. The chain employs TRBV4-2 and TRBJ2-5; 13 bases line up with TRBD2. The germline V gene has CDR1 LGHNA and CDR2 YNFKEQ. The CDR3 contains 16 residues. The V segment lost 1 base and the J segment 4 bases; nucleotides outside the gene matches: 3. CDR3 region: CASSQGLAGGGETQYF. Here the CDR3 DNA reads TGTGCCAGCAGCCAAGGACTAGCGGGAGGAGGAGAGACCCAGTACTTC.

The genes are TRBV11-3 and TRBJ2-1; 8 bases match TRBD2. The CDR3 totals 16 residues. The J segment lost 4 bases and the V segment lost 0 bases, leaving 5 bases of the junction unmatched. In germline, CDR1 is SGHNT, CDR2 YENEEA. CDR3 in DNA: TGTGCCAGCAGCTTAGAACGGGCGGGAGGATACAATGAGCAGTTCTTC. Its translation: CASSLERAGGYNEQFF.

This sequence joins TRBV5-1 and TRBJ2-7; D may be TRBD1 (7 bases). Germline-derived CDR1 and CDR2 are SGHRS and YFSETQ. The CDR3 length is 14 residues. The V gene lost 4 bases and the J gene lost 3 bases, with 14 bases spanning the gap. CDR3 sequence: CASSIRQGGYEQYF. The CDR3 nucleotides read TGCGCCAGCAGCATCAGACAGGGAGGCTACGAGCAGTACTTC. The full variable domain, in which reference TRBV5-1 and TRBJ2-7 provide the parts outside the CDR3, is KAGVTQTPRYLIKTRGQQVTLSCSPISGHRSVSWYQQTPGQGLQFLFEYFSETQRNKGNFPGRFSGRQFSNSRSEMNVSTLELGDSALYLCASSIRQGGYEQYFGPGTRLTVT.

This clone showed up just once. V gene TRBV28 combines with J gene TRBJ1-4, with D tentatively TRBD1 (5 bases). From germline, CDR1 is MDHEN and CDR2 SYDVKM. CDR3 length: 14 amino acids. The V and J ends lost 6 bases and 2 bases respectively, with 10 bases between them. In DNA, the CDR3 is TGTGCCAGCAGATTCCAGGGTACTAATGAAAAACTGTTTTTT. Translated, it gives CASRFQGTNEKLFF. Full variable domain (missing parts from reference TRBV28 and TRBJ1-4): DVKVTQSSRYLVKRTGEKVFLECVQDMDHENMFWYRQDPGLGLRLIYFSYDVKMKEKGDIPEGYSVSREKKERFSLILESASTNQTSMYLCASRFQGTNEKLFFGSGTQLSVL.

The chain couples TRBV12-3 or TRBV12-4 to TRBJ1-6; TRBD1 matches 7 bases. Trimming took 7 bases from V and 10 from J; bases not matched to a gene: 4. CDR3 length: 12 amino acids. In DNA, the CDR3 is TGTGCCAGCAACAGGGGAACCTCACCCCTCCACTTT. Translation gives CASNRGTSPLHF.

The chain uses TRBV3-1 (or the pseudogene TRBV3-2) and TRBJ2-3; 8 bases line up with TRBD2. Per the germline V gene, CDR1 is LGHDT and CDR2 is YNNKEL (reference sequence). V gave up 1 base and J gave up 1 base; unmatched junction bases: 1. The CDR3 has 15 amino acids. The CDR3 coding sequence is TGTGCCAGCAGCCAAGTCGGGAGGGGCACAGATACGCAGTATTTT. This sequence encodes CASSQVGRGTDTQYF.

This rearrangement joins TRBV6-5 to TRBJ2-7, with 8 bases aligning to TRBD1. CDR1 and CDR2 (germline): MNHEY, SVGAGI. The CDR3 extends over 14 amino acids. Unmatched junction bases numbered 7, after V lost 4 bases and J lost 5 bases. In nucleotides, the CDR3 is TGTGCCAGCAGTTCCCCGGACAGGGCCCACGAGCAGTACTTC. Translating it yields CASSSPDRAHEQYF.

This clone was recorded once. This chain links TRBV7-3 with TRBJ1-1, with 7 bases matching TRBD1. In germline, CDR1 is SGHTA, CDR2 FQGTGA. Losses at the gene ends were 5 bases for V and 5 bases for J; bases not matched to a gene: 8. This CDR3 region has 14 residues. CDR3 bases: TGTGCCAGCAGCCGCACAGGGGTTGGTACTGAAGCTTTCTTT. Residues: CASSRTGVGTEAFF.

This chain joins TRBV4-1 and TRBJ2-5; 7 bases map to TRBD2. The germline V gene has CDR1 MGHRA and CDR2 YSYEKL. Trimming cost V 3 bases and J 2 bases; bases outside gene matches: 12. The CDR3 spans 17 residues. Written as DNA, the CDR3 is TGCGCCAGCAGCCATGACCTTAGTTGGGGGGGGCAAGAGACCCAGTACTTC. Amino acid sequence: CASSHDLSWGGQETQYF.